Sequencing of this T cell receptor beta chain was carried out in a study of T-cell memory formation after mild COVID-19. Study outcomes and limitations: There was no confirmation that second-wave clones peaking on day 37 were SARS-CoV-2 specific. Among contracting clones, CD4+ were mainly CM/EM and CD8+ enriched in EMRA.

Using constant-segment primers, 5'RACE produced TCR alpha and TCR beta cDNA libraries carrying sample barcodes and UMIs. A single record per CDR3 protein comes from TCRdb applying MiXCR to the 5' RACE reads. The table lists 200,000 or so distinct CDR3 sequences, about 16% of them singletons. This clonotype was found once. Its antigen is not identified. Trimming removed 6 bases from V and 2 bases from J, with 16 bases in between. The CDR3 covers 15 residues. Germline V gives CDR1 MNHNS, CDR2 SASEGT. The chain recombines TRBV6-1 with TRBJ1-1; D possibly corresponds to TRBD1 (5 bases). The receptor was isolated from an adult woman who had mild COVID-19 (a few samples of this study predate the infection). Cell type and time point are not known. The sample consisted of PBMCs or a T cell subset sorted from them (not recorded which). The CDR3 here is CASSPRGGINTEAFF. CDR3 DNA: TGTGCCAGCAGCCCCCGGGGGGGGATAAACACTGAAGCTTTCTTT.